This record concerns one T cell receptor (beta chain) sequence. Under the authors' procedure: From reference gene primer amplification, estimates of nucleated cell counts were derived. Only in-frame clones appear in the TCRdb table, and some are missing; sequencing was by immunoSEQ multiplex PCR. The V and J calls and the clone size are those of that table, but D and trimming were determined from the DNA. Of under 350,000 clones listed, approximately 85% were seen once; the top ten hold 9.5% to 12%. The sample is drawn from a study of blood T cell repertoires in COVID-19. Germline CDR1 is MNHNY and CDR2 is SVGAGI (reference sequence). V lost 6 bases and J 6 bases, leaving 14 bases between the germline ends. This CDR3 comprises 14 residues.

The rearrangement uses TRBV6-6 and TRBJ1-4; a possible D gene is TRBD1 (5 bases). Input material: peripheral blood. The TCR was taken from a woman between 70 and 85 years old with acute or convalescent COVID-19. As DNA, the CDR3 is TGTGCCAGCAGCGAGACAGTGGTGGATGAAAAACTGTTTTTT. Its protein is CASSETVVDEKLFF.